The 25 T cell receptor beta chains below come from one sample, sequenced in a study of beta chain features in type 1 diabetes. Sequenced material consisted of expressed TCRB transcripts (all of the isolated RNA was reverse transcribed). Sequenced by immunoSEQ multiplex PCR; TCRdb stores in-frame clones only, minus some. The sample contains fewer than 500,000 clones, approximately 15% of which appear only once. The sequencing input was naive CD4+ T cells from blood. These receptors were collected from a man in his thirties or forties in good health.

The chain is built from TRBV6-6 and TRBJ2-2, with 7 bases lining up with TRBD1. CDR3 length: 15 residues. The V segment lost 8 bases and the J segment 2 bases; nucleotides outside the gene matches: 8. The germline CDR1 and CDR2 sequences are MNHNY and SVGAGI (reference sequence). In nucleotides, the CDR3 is TGTGCCAGCGAACCGGGACAGCTAAACACCGGGGAGCTGTTTTTT. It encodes CASEPGQLNTGELFF.

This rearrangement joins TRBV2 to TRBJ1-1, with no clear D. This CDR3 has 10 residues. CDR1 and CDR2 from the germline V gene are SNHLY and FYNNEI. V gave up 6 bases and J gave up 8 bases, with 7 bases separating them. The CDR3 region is CASRLTEAFF. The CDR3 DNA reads TGTGCCAGCAGATTGACAGAAGCTTTCTTT.

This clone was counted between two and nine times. The CDR3 DNA reads as TGTGCCAGCAGCGCCGGGACAGGGAACTCACCCCTCCACTTT. Translating it yields CASSAGTGNSPLHF. This chain joins TRBV9 and TRBJ1-6; 9 nucleotides line up with TRBD1. V dropped 3 bases and J dropped 10; count of bases not matched to a gene: 5. The germline CDR1 and CDR2 sequences are SGDLS and YYNGEE. The CDR3 extends over 14 amino acids. Looking up the rest from reference TRBV9 and TRBJ1-6 gives the full variable domain: DSGVTQTPKHLITATGQRVTLRCSPRSGDLSVYWYQQSLDQGLQFLIQYYNGEERAKGNILERFSAQQFPDLHSELNLSSLELGDSALYFCASSAGTGNSPLHFGNGTRLTVT.

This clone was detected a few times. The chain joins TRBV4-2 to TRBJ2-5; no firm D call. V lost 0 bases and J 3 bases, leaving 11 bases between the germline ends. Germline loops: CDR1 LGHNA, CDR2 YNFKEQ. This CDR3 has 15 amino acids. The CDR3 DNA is TGTGCCAGCAGCCAAGATCCGGGCAGAAAAGAGACCCAGTACTTC. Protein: CASSQDPGRKETQYF.

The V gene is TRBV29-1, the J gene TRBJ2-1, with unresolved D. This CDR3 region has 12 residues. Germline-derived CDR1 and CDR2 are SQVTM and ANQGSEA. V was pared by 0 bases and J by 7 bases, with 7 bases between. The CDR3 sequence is CSVEDTANEQFF. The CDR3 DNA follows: TGCAGCGTTGAAGATACCGCGAATGAGCAGTTCTTC.

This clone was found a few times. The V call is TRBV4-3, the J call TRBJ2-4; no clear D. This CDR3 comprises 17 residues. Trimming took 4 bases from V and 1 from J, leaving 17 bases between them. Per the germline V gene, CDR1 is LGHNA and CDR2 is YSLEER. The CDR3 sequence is CASSLLPGSPAKNIQYF. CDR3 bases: TGCGCCAGCAGCCTCCTCCCGGGTTCTCCTGCCAAAAACATTCAGTACTTC.

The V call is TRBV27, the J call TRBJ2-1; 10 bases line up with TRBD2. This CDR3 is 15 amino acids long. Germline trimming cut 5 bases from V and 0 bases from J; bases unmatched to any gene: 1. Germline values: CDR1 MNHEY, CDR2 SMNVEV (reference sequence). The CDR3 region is CASSPSGSSYNEQFF. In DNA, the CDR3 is TGTGCCAGCAGTCCTAGCGGGAGCTCCTACAATGAGCAGTTCTTC.

CDR3 coding DNA: TGTGCCTGGAGTGTTGGCCCGAAGGGCTCAGATACGCAGTATTTT. Translated: CAWSVGPKGSDTQYF. The chain links TRBV30 to TRBJ2-3; D unresolved. The CDR3 totals 15 residues. The germline V and J ends were trimmed by 0 bases and 4 bases, with 14 bases remaining between them. CDR1 is GTSNPN and CDR2 is SVGIG in the germline V gene (reference sequence).

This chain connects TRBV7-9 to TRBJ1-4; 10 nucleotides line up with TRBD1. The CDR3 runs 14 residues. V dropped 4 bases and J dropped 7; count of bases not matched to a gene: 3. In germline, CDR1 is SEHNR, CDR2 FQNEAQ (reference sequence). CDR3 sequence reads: CASSSTGGGEKLFF. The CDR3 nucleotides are TGTGCCAGCAGCTCGACAGGGGGCGGTGAAAAACTGTTTTTT.

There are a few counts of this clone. CDR3 loop: CASEPGHDSAEQFF. The CDR3 DNA sequence: TGTGCCAGTGAGCCGGGACACGACTCGGCTGAGCAGTTCTTC. The V gene is TRBV9, the J gene TRBJ2-1; tentative D call: TRBD1 (6 bases). This CDR3 contains 14 residues. V lost 8 bases and J 9 bases, leaving 21 bases between the germline ends. Germline V gene data show CDR1 as SGDLS and CDR2 as YYNGEE.

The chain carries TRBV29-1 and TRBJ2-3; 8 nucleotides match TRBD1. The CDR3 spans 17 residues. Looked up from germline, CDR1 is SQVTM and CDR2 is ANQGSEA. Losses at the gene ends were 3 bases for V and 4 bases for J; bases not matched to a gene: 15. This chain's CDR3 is CSVDGIVRTGRSDTQYF. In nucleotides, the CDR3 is TGCAGCGTTGATGGGATCGTTAGGACAGGGAGATCAGATACGCAGTATTTT.

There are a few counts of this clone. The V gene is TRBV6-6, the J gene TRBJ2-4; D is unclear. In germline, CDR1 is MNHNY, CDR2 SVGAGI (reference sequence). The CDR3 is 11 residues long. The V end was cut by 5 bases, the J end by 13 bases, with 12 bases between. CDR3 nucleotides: TGTGCCAGCAGTCCAAAACTGGGCCAGTACTTC. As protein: CASSPKLGQYF.

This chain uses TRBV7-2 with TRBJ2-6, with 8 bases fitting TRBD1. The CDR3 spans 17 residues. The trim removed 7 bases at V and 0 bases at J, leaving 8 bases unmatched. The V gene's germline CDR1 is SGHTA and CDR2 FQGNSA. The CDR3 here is CASKDRTGHSGANVLTF. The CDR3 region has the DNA TGTGCCAGCAAAGATCGGACAGGGCACTCTGGGGCCAACGTCCTGACTTTC. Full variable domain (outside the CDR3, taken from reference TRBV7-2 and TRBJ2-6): GAGVSQSPSNKVTEKGKDVELRCDPISGHTALYWYRQSLGQGLEFLIYFQGNSAPDKSGLPSDRFSAERTGGSVSTLTIQRTQQEDSAVYLCASKDRTGHSGANVLTFGAGSRLTVL.

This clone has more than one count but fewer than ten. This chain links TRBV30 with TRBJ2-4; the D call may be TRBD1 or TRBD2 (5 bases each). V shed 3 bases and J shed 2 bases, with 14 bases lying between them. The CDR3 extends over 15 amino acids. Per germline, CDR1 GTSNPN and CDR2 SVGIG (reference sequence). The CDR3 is CAWSGAGVSKNIQYF. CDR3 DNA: TGTGCCTGGAGCGGGGCCGGGGTTTCCAAAAACATTCAGTACTTC.

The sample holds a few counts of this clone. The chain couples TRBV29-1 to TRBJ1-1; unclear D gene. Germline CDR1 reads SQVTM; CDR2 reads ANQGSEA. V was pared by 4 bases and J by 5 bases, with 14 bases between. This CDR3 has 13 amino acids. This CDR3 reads CSVGGRDRTEAFF. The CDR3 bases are TGCAGCGTTGGAGGGAGGGATCGGACTGAAGCTTTCTTT.

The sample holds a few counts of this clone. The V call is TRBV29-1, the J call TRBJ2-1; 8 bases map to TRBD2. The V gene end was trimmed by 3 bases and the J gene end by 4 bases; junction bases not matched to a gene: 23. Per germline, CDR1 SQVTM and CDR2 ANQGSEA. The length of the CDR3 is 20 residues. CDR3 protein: CSVEPSAPDGRAYSYNEQFF. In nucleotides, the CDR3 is TGCAGCGTTGAGCCGTCGGCCCCCGACGGGAGGGCCTATTCGTACAATGAGCAGTTCTTC.

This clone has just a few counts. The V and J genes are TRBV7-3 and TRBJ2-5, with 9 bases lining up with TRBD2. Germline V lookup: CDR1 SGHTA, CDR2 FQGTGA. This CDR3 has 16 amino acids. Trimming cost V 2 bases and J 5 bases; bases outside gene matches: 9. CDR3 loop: CASSLGAGGLPETQYF. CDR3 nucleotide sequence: TGTGCCAGCAGCTTAGGGGCGGGAGGGCTCCCGGAGACCCAGTACTTC.

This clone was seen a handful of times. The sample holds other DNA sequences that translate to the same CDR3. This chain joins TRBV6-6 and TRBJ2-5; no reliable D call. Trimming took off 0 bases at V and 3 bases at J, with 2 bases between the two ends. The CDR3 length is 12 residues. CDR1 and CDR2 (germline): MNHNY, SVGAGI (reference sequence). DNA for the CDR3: TGTGCCAGCAGTTACTCGGAAGAGACCCAGTACTTC. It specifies CASSYSEETQYF.

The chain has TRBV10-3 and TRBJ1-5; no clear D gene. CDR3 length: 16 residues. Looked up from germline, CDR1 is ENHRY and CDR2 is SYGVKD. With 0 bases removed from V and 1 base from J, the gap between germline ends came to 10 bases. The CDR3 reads CAISESFGESNQPQHF. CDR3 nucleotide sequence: TGTGCCATCAGTGAGTCGTTTGGGGAGAGCAATCAGCCCCAGCATTTT.

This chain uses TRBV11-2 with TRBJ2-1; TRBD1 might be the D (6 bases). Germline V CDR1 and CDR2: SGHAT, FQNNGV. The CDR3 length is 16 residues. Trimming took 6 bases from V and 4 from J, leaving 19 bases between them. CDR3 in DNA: TGTGCCAGCAGTTATACCCGATACAGGGTTTACAATGAGCAGTTCTTC. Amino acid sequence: CASSYTRYRVYNEQFF.

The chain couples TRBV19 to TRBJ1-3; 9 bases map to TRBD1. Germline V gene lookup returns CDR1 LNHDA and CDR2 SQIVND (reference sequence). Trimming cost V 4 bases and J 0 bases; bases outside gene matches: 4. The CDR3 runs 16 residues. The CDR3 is CASSSTGGISGNTIYF. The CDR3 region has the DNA TGTGCCAGTAGTAGCACAGGGGGCATCTCTGGAAACACCATATATTTT.

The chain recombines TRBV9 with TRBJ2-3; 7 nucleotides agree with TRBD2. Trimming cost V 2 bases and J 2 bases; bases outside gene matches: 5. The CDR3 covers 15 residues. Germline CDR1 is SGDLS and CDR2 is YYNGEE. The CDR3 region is CASSVRDYTTDTQYF. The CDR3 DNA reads TGTGCCAGCAGCGTCCGGGACTACACCACAGATACGCAGTATTTT.

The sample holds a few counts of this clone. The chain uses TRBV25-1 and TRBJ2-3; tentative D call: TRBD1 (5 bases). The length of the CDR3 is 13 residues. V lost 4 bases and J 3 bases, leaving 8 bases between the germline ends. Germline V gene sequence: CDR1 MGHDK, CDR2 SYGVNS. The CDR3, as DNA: TGTGCCAGCAGTGGGCAGGGTACAGATACGCAGTATTTT. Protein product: CASSGQGTDTQYF.

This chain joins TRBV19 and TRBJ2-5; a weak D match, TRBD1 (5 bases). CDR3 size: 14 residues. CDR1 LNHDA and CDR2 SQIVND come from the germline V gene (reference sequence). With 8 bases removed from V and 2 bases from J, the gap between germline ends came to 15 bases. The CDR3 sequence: CASSLGHPQETQYF. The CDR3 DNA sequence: TGTGCCAGTTCCTTAGGACACCCGCAAGAGACCCAGTACTTC. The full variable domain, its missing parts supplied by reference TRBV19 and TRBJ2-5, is DGGITQSPKYLFRKEGQNVTLSCEQNLNHDAMYWYRQDPGQGLRLIYYSQIVNDFQKGDIAEGYSVSREKKESFPLTVTSAQKNPTAFYLCASSLGHPQETQYFGPGTRLLVL.

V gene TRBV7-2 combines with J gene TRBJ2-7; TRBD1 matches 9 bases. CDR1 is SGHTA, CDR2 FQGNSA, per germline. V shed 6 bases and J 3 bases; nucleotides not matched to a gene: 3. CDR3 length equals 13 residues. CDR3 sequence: CASRGQGNYEQYF. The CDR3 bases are TGTGCCAGCAGGGGACAGGGAAACTACGAGCAGTACTTC.